This entry concerns a single T cell receptor (beta chain). The antigen is undetermined. The CDR3 loop spans 13 amino acids. The J segment lost 7 bases and the V segment lost 3 bases, leaving 3 bases of the junction unmatched. Germline assignment: CDR1 MNHEY and CDR2 SMNVEV (reference sequence). This sample is drawn from a study of T cell responses to AZD1222 COVID-19 vaccine. Broader study findings: The reported proportion of spike-specific TCRs targeting unmutated variant regions was nearly half. Among the donors, most were white British and more were female, and clonal diversity was possibly underestimated.

Repertoires were generated with immunoSEQ multiplex PCR, while TCRdb's copy carries only in-frame clones and drops some. This sample carries around 220,000 clones, about 95% of them seen once, and the ten largest clones take about 1.5%. The chain carries TRBV27 and TRBJ1-5, with 7 bases that match TRBD1. The sequence was collected from an adult who received the MenACWY meningococcal vaccine as a control. The starting material was peripheral blood, obtained 28 days after the second dose of the MenACWY control vaccine. The CDR3 nucleotides read TGTGCCAGCAGTTTTGCAGGGGGACAGCCCCAGCATTTT. The encoded protein is CASSFAGGQPQHF.